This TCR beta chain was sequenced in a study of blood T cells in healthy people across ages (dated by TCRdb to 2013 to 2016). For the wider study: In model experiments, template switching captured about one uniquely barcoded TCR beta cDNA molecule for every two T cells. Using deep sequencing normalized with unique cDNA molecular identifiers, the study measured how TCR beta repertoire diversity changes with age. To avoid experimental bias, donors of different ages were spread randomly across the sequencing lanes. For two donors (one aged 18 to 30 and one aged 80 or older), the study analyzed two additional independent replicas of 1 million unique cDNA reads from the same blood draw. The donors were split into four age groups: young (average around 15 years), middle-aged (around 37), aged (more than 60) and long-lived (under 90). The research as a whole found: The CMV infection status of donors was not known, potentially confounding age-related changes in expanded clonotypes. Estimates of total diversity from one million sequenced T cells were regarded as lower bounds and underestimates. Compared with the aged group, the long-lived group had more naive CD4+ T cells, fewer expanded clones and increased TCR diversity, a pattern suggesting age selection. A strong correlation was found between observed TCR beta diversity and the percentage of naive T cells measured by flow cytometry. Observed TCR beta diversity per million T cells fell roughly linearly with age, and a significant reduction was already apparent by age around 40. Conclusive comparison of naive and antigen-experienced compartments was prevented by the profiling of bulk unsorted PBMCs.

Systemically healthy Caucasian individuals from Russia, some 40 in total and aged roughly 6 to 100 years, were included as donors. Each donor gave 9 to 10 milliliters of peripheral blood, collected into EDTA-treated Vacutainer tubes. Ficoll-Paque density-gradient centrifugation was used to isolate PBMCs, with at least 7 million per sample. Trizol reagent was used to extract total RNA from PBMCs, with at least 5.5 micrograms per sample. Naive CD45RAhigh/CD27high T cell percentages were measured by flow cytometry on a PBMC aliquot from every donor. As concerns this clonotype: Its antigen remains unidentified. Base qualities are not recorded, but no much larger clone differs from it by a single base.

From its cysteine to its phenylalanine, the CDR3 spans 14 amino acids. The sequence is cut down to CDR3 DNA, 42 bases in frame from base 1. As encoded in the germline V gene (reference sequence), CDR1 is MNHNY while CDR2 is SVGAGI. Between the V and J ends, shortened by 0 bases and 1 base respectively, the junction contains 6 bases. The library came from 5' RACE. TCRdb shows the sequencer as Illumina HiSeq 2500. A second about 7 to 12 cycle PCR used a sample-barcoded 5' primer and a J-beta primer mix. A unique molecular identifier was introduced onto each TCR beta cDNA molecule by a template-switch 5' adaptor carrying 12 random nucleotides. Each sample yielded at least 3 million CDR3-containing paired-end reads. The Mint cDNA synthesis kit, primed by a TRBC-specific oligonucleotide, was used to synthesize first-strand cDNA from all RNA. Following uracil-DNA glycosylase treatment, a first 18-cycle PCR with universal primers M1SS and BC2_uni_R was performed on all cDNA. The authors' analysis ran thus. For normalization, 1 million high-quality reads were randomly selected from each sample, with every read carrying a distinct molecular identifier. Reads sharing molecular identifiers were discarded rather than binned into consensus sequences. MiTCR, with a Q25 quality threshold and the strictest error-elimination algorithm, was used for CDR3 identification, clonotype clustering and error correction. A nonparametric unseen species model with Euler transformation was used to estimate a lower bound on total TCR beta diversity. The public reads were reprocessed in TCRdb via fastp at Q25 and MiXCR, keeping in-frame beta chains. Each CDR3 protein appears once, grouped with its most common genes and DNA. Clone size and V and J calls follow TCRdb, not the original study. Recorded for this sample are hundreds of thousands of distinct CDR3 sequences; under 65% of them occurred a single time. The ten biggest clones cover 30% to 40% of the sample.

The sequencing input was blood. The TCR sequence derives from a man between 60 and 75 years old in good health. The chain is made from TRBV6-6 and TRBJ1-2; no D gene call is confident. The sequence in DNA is TGTGCCAGCAGTTACTCTCTTAATAACTATGGCTACACCTTC. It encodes CASSYSLNNYGYTF.